This T cell receptor beta chain came from a study of blood T cell repertoires in COVID-19. As for the study in general: COVID-19 samples from acute and convalescent phases originated in the United States, Italy and Spain. Nucleic acid was either cDNA or gDNA, and it came from T cells, B-cell-depleted T cells, or PBMCs.

Original data processing: Amplification with reference gene primers provided the estimates of nucleated cell counts. Sequencing used immunoSEQ multiplex PCR; TCRdb keeps in-frame clones, though not all of them. V, J and clone size are taken as reported in that table, and D and trimming were inferred from the DNA itself. The table shows about 80,000 clones, with more than 70% occurring only once. The CDR3 is 15 residues long. V was shortened by 0 bases and J by 2 bases, with 11 bases between the two germline ends. Germline V lookup: CDR1 LGHDT, CDR2 YNNKEL (reference sequence). The J gene is TRBJ2-7, the V gene TRBV3-1 (or the pseudogene TRBV3-2); maybe TRBD1 (6 bases). This TCR derives from a man aged 60 to 75 with active or convalescent COVID-19. The sequenced sample was peripheral blood. The CDR3 bases are TGTGCCAGCAGCCAAGATCAAGGGGGTACCTACGAGCAGTACTTC. Residues: CASSQDQGGTYEQYF.